The subject of this entry is one TCR beta chain. The data belong to a study of low-dose radiotherapy and immunotherapy resistance in tumors. Study-level background: Per fraction, Cohort 1 was given 0.5 Gy every 2 weeks, for a total of 6.5 Gy.

Primers used for first-strand cDNA, a TRAV- and TRBV-specific set, covered both alpha and beta chains. The authors amplified TCRs for about 20 PCR cycles with a constant-region primer and a V-primer adapter. Via MiXCR, TCRdb re-called the reads, giving one row per CDR3 protein. The data show about 91,000 distinct CDR3 sequences, 20% seen once. Per germline, CDR1 KGHDR and CDR2 SFDVKD. This CDR3 comprises 13 residues. V lost 4 bases and J lost 9, with 12 bases in between. Time point noted: after trial treatment. The treatment here: LDRT plus nivolumab, ipilimumab, low-dose cyclophosphamide and aspirin (RACIN trial).

This chain joins TRBV24-1 and TRBJ1-5; D possibly corresponds to TRBD1 (5 bases). This clonotype originated in a female donor with ovarian cancer. Sequencing used PBMCs, obtained after low-dose radiotherapy plus immunotherapy. DNA of the CDR3: TGTGCCACCAGTGACCAGCAGGGTCCGCCCCAGCATTTT. Translating gives CATSDQQGPPQHF.